The clone carrying this T cell receptor beta chain was recorded many times. This sample stems from a study of identical twins. TCRdb ran MiXCR on the 5' RACE reads and lists one entry per CDR3 protein. The table lists 690,000 or so distinct CDR3 sequences, 8.5% to 9% of them singletons. The same sample was also studied in work on yellow fever vaccine responses in identical twins.

The sample taken for sequencing was PBMCs. The receptor's source is a woman under 30 in good health.

The CDR3 loop is CASSLQTGPPYNEQFF. The CDR3, as DNA: TGCGCCAGCAGCCTTCAGACAGGTCCGCCCTACAATGAGCAGTTCTTC. This chain uses TRBV5-1 with TRBJ2-1; possible D gene TRBD1, 6 bases. The V end lost 4 bases, the J end lost 2 bases, and 16 bases lay between the germline ends. There are 16 residues in the CDR3. The V gene's germline CDR1 is SGHRS and CDR2 YFSETQ.